Listed below are T cell receptor beta chains from one sample, sequenced in a study of PD-1 blockade in classical Hodgkin lymphoma. Data came from immunoSEQ multiplex PCR; TCRdb stores just in-frame clones and leaves some out. The sample records around 50,000 clones, roughly 88% being singletons. The sample taken for sequencing was peripheral blood mononuclear cells (PBMCs). The receptors stem from a human donor with classical Hodgkin lymphoma. The CDR3 runs from the conserved cysteine through the conserved F or W. Each record gives: clone size, J gene, D gene, V gene, CDR3 DNA, CDR3 protein. D genes are given only for firm matches. Clone size, where shown, is once, few, many, or a class for clones that have expanded.

>few|TRBJ1-4|.|TRBV28
TGTGCCAGCATAGACAGAACTGAAAAACTGTTTTTT
CASIDRTEKLFF
>.|TRBJ1-1|.|TRBV6-5
TGTGCCAGCAGCCCCGACGTGTGGGGCACTGAAGCTTTCTTT
CASSPDVWGTEAFF
>.|TRBJ1-1|.|TRBV28
TGTGCCAGCGTAGGCAGGGTGTTCACTGAAGCTTTCTTT
CASVGRVFTEAFF
>.|TRBJ1-5|.|TRBV28
TGTGCCAGCAGTCAGGTTGATGGCAATCAGCCCCAGCATTTT
CASSQVDGNQPQHF
>.|TRBJ2-2|TRBD2|TRBV5-4
TGTGCCAGCAGCCCCCAACTAGCGGGAGGTACCGGGGAGCTGTTTTTT
CASSPQLAGGTGELFF
>.|TRBJ1-1|TRBD1|TRBV30
TGTGCCTGGAGTCCCTCGGGACAGGGGGTCACTGAAGCTTTCTTT
CAWSPSGQGVTEAFF
>.|TRBJ1-5|.|TRBV6-5
TGTGCCAGCAGTTACCGGGGGGGACAGCCCCAGCATTTT
CASSYRGGQPQHF
>.|TRBJ2-2|.|TRBV6-4
TGTGCCAGCAGTGACGACCCGGCGAACACCGGGGAGCTGTTTTTT
CASSDDPANTGELFF
>.|TRBJ1-5|TRBD1|TRBV6-6
TGTGCCAGCAGTAACTCAGGACAGGGGGCATTGCAGCCCCAGCATTTT
CASSNSGQGALQPQHF
>.|TRBJ2-6|.|TRBV6-7
TGTGCCAGCAGTCGCTTAGTGCATTTACAAAGTCGGGCCAACGTCCTGACTTTC
CASSRLVHLQSRANVLTF
>.|TRBJ1-1|TRBD1|TRBV5-1
TGCGCCAGCAGCTCAGGGGGCGGATCGGCTGAAGCTTTCTTT
CASSSGGGSAEAFF
>.|TRBJ2-3|TRBD1|TRBV6-1
TGTGCCAGCAGTAAGAACAGGGGCAGCACAGATACGCAGTATTTT
CASSKNRGSTDTQYF
>few|TRBJ2-4|.|TRBV28
TGTGCCAGCAGTTTAGGGGTAACCAAAAACATTCAGTACTTC
CASSLGVTKNIQYF
>.|TRBJ2-5|TRBD1|TRBV7-9
TGTGCCAGCAGCTCCCAAACCCACAGACAGGGAAAAGAGACCCAGTACTTC
CASSSQTHRQGKETQYF
>.|TRBJ2-1|.|TRBV11-1
TGTGCCAGCAGCCTCCGGCGGGCTGAGCAGTTCTTC
CASSLRRAEQFF
>.|TRBJ2-2|TRBD2|TRBV7-3
TGTGCCAGCAGCTCAAGCGGGAGGTACACCGGGGAGCTGTTTTTT
CASSSSGRYTGELFF
>.|TRBJ2-2|.|TRBV19
TGTGCCAGTAGTCGCCGCCAGGGGACGAACACCGGGGAGCTGTTTTTT
CASSRRQGTNTGELFF
>once|TRBJ2-1|.|TRBV20-1
TGCAGTGCTCCTAGGCTTGGTGAGCAGTTCTTC
CSAPRLGEQFF
>once|TRBJ2-2|TRBD1|TRBV27
TGTGCCAGCAGTTCACCCGGGACAGGGGCCCCCACCGGGGAGCTGTTTTTT
CASSSPGTGAPTGELFF
>.|TRBJ1-5|.|TRBV7-2
TGTGCCAGCAGCTTAGTGCCGGATGTGAATCAGCCCCAGCATTTT
CASSLVPDVNQPQHF
>.|TRBJ2-1|TRBD2|TRBV27
TGTGCCAGCAGCCTAGGGGCGGGAGTGGCCTACAATGAGCAGTTCTTC
CASSLGAGVAYNEQFF
>.|TRBJ2-1|TRBD2|TRBV2
TGTGCCAGCAGGGTGGGAGGGCCGAGTGAGCAGTTCTTC
CASRVGGPSEQFF
>once|TRBJ2-5|TRBD2|TRBV5-1
TGCGCCAGCCAACCTGGGACTAGCGGACCCCAAGAGACCCAGTACTTC
CASQPGTSGPQETQYF
>.|TRBJ2-3|.|TRBV7-9
TGTGCCAGCAGCTGGAGAGTCACAGATACGCAGTATTTT
CASSWRVTDTQYF
>.|TRBJ2-1|.|TRBV7-3
TGTGCCAGCAGCTCACGGTCGTCGAGCTCCTACAATGAGCAGTTCTTC
CASSSRSSSSYNEQFF
>once|TRBJ1-4|.|TRBV4-1
TGCGCCAGCAGCCGGAAGAACCGCGGTGAAAAACTGTTTTTT
CASSRKNRGEKLFF
>few|TRBJ2-6|TRBD2|TRBV5-1
TGCGCCAGCAGCTTGGGAGCTAGCGGGAGTGTTACCTCTGGGGCCAACGTCCTGACTTTC
CASSLGASGSVTSGANVLTF
>.|TRBJ2-7|TRBD1|TRBV6-1
TGTGCCAGCAGTGCCCTTCCGGGACAGGGATCCTACGAGCAGTACTTC
CASSALPGQGSYEQYF
>.|TRBJ2-5|.|TRBV5-4
TGTGCCAGCAGCTTGGCCGCGGGGCCCAGGGGGGAGGAGACCCAGTACTTC
CASSLAAGPRGEETQYF
>.|TRBJ2-7|.|TRBV7-9
TGTGCCAGCAGTCTTCCGGGACTTTACGAGCAGTACTTC
CASSLPGLYEQYF
>.|TRBJ1-1|TRBD1|TRBV2
TGTGCCAGCAAGGGACAGTTATACACTGAAGCTTTCTTT
CASKGQLYTEAFF
>.|TRBJ2-5|.|TRBV29-1
TGCAGCGTCTCCGGGACTCTACTAGAGACCCAGTACTTC
CSVSGTLLETQYF
>.|TRBJ2-5|.|TRBV5-6
TGTGCCAGCAGCTTGTTGGACGCCCCTGGGACCCAGTACTTC
CASSLLDAPGTQYF
>.|TRBJ2-7|TRBD1|TRBV25-1
TGTGCCAGCAGTGAAACGGGACAGAAGCCCTACGAGCAGTACTTC
CASSETGQKPYEQYF
>.|TRBJ1-1|.|TRBV5-1
TGCGCCAGCAGCTTGGGAGCTCCTAACACTGAAGCTTTCTTT
CASSLGAPNTEAFF
>once|TRBJ2-6|TRBD1|TRBV23-1
TGCGCCAGCAGTCAATTTACCCCGGGACAGGGATCTGGGGCCAACGTCCTGACTTTC
CASSQFTPGQGSGANVLTF
>.|TRBJ2-5|.|TRBV29-1
TGCAGCGTTGACGAGGGACGGTTGAAAGAGACCCAGTACTTC
CSVDEGRLKETQYF
>.|TRBJ1-3|.|TRBV27
TGTGCCAGTGGCAAGCGGGGGACGGCCAATTCGCGGAACACCATATATTTT
CASGKRGTANSRNTIYF
>.|TRBJ2-4|.|TRBV7-9
TGTGCCAGCAGCAGTGACCCAGAATTAGGCAAAAACATTCAGTACTTC
CASSSDPELGKNIQYF
>.|TRBJ2-1|TRBD2|TRBV6-5
TGTGCCAGCAGACCCGGGACTAGTACCTACAATGAGCAGTTCTTC
CASRPGTSTYNEQFF
>.|TRBJ1-1|.|TRBV30
TGTGCCTGGGGCCACACTGAAGCTTTCTTT
CAWGHTEAFF
>.|TRBJ1-4|TRBD1|TRBV28
TGTGCCACCAGAGAAGGGGACAGGGGTGTGTTTAATGAAAAACTGTTTTTT
CATREGDRGVFNEKLFF
>.|TRBJ1-6|.|TRBV27
TGTGCCAGCAGTCCAATACCCGGGACGAATTCACCCCTCCACTTT
CASSPIPGTNSPLHF
>.|TRBJ2-1|.|TRBV28
TGTGCCAGCAGTTTATACCGGGGGCTAGCCATAAGGGAGCAGTTCTTC
CASSLYRGLAIREQFF
>.|TRBJ2-2|.|TRBV7-7
TGTGCTAGCACCTTGGGACTCGGCGCGAACACCGGGGAGCTGTTTTTT
CASTLGLGANTGELFF
>.|TRBJ1-1|TRBD1|TRBV15
TGTGCCACCAGCGGGGGACAGGGGGCCGGGACTGAAGCTTTCTTT
CATSGGQGAGTEAFF
>once|TRBJ2-3|.|TRBV5-4
TGTGCCAGCAGCTTGGCCCAGGGGAGCACAGATACGCAGTATTTT
CASSLAQGSTDTQYF
>.|TRBJ2-4|.|TRBV29-1
TGCAGCGTTGAAGCGGGGGGCATGAACATTCAGTACTTC
CSVEAGGMNIQYF
>.|TRBJ2-2|.|TRBV2
TGTGCCAGCCTAATCCCTACCGGGGAGCTGTTTTTT
CASLIPTGELFF
>few|TRBJ1-3|.|TRBV6-1
TGTGCCAGCAGTGAACAGGCGTCTCATACTGGAAACACCATATATTTT
CASSEQASHTGNTIYF
>.|TRBJ1-2|.|TRBV6-5
TGTGCCAGCAGTTACGCGCAGCACTATGGCTACACCTTC
CASSYAQHYGYTF
>once|TRBJ2-3|TRBD2|TRBV7-8
TGTGCCAGCAGCTTGGTCGGCGGGGGGGGCACAGATACGCAGTATTTT
CASSLVGGGGTDTQYF
>.|TRBJ1-5|.|TRBV5-1
TGCGCCAGCAGCTGGGAGAGTAGGGATCAGCCCCAGCATTTT
CASSWESRDQPQHF
>.|TRBJ2-3|.|TRBV7-9
TGTGCCAGCAGCTCCTTTAGCGGTTCCCCCGATACGCAGTATTTT
CASSSFSGSPDTQYF
>.|TRBJ2-7|TRBD1|TRBV28
TGTGCCAGCAGTTCCCCCCCTGGGGCAGGGGGATCCTACGAGCAGTACTTC
CASSSPPGAGGSYEQYF